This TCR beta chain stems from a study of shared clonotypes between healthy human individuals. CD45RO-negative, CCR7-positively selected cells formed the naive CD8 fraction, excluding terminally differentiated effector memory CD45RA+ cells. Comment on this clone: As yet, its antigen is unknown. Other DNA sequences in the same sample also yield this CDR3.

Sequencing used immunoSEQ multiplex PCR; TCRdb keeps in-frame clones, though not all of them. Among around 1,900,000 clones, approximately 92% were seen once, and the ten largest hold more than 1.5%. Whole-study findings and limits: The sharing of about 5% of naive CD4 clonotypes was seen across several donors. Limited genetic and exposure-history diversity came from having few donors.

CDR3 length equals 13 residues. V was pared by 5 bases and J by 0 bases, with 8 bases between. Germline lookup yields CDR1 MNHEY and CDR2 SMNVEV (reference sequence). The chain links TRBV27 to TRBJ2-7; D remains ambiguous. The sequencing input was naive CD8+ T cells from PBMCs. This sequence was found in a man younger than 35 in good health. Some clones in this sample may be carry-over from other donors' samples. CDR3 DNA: TGTGCCAGCAGTCCGCGGCCCTCCTACGAGCAGTACTTC. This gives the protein CASSPRPSYEQYF.